What follows is one T cell receptor (beta chain) and its context. What it binds is unknown. With 7 bases removed from V and 3 bases from J, the gap between germline ends came to 6 bases. The CDR3 sequence is 11 residues long. Per the germline V gene, CDR1 is SNHLY and CDR2 is FYNNEI. This sample was taken from a study of cytomegalovirus exposure and HLA in healthy donors. Findings and caveats of the study: Some TCR beta chains (164 of them) were listed as cytomegalovirus-associated. The number of N-insertions in an Asian-associated ancestry cluster was reportedly below the approximately 700-donor mean in a later analysis.

Researchers ran the PCR with 60 Vbeta and 13 Jbeta primers. Sequenced by immunoSEQ multiplex PCR; TCRdb stores in-frame clones only, minus some. This table holds 95,000 to 150,000 clones, around 73% found once. The clonotype was recovered from a woman aged 40 to 55 in good health and CMV-seropositive. Sequencing was carried out using PBMCs. The V gene is TRBV2, the J gene TRBJ2-5; the D is unclear. CDR3: CASNTEETQYF. CDR3 DNA sequence: TGTGCCAGCAACACAGAAGAGACCCAGTACTTC.